This TCR beta chain was recorded in a study of response to subunit inactivated influenza vaccine. Each CDR3 protein gets one entry after TCRdb re-called the RT-PCR reads with MiXCR. The data show around 470,000 distinct CDR3 sequences, approximately 7.3% seen once. This clonotype has at least ten counts. Its antigen is unidentified. Study-level findings and limits: A suggestion made by the authors is that each seasonal influenza vaccination recruits few new T cells.

Germline loops: CDR1 LGHDT, CDR2 YNNKEL (reference sequence). This CDR3 is 13 amino acids long. V was clipped by 4 bases and J by 12 bases, with 16 bases between them. The sequencing here drew on PBMCs from blood, taken about 23 months after vaccination. The receptor's source is a man between 50 and 70 years old who received an inactivated influenza vaccine. This chain links TRBV3-1 with TRBJ2-4; D possibly uses TRBD1 or TRBD2 (5 bases each). CDR3 in DNA: TGTGCCAGCAGCCCGACCCTCCAGGGACCTCAGTACTTC. Protein: CASSPTLQGPQYF.